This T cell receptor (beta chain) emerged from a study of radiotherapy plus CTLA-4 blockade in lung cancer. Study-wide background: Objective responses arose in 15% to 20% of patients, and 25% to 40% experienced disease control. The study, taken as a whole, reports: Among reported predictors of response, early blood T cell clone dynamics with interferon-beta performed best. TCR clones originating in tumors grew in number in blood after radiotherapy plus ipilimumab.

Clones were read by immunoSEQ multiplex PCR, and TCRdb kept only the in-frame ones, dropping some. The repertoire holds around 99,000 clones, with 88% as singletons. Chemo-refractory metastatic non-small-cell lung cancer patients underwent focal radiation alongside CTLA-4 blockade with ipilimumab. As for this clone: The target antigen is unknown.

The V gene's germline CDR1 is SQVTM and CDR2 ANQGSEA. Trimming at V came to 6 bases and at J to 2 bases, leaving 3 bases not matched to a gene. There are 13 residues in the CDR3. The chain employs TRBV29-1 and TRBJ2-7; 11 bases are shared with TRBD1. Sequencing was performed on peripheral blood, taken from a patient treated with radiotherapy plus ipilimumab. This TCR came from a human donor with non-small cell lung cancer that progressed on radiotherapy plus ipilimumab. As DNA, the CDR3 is TGCAGCGTGGGACAGGGGGGGACCTACGAGCAGTACTTC. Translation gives CSVGQGGTYEQYF.